This TCR beta chain stems from a study of control samples from healthy donors and cancer patients. The protocol was immunoSEQ multiplex PCR, while the TCRdb copy is restricted to in-frame clones and leaves out a portion. The table records 85,000 to 95,000 clones, about 88% of them present only once. The TCR was taken from a woman aged 70-85 years in good health. The source material was blood.

CDR3 DNA sequence: TGTGCCAGCAGCGTAGCGGACAGTGTGATTGAAAAACTGTTTTTT. This codes for CASSVADSVIEKLFF. The rearrangement joins TRBV9 to TRBJ1-4; possible D gene TRBD1, 6 bases. V gave up 0 bases and J gave up 7 bases, with 13 bases separating them. Germline-derived CDR1 and CDR2 are SGDLS and YYNGEE. The CDR3 has 15 residues.